What follows is one TCR beta chain and its context. The antigen remains undetermined. This sample stems from a study of molecular identifiers for immune sequencing clone quantification. In the study overall: Replicate RNA from about 20,000 or 100,000 naive CD8 T cells formed five aliquots; four were sequenced.

Per germline, CDR1 LNHNV and CDR2 YYDKDF (reference sequence). This CDR3 is 13 amino acids long. The V and J ends lost 3 bases and 7 bases, in that order; junction bases with no gene match: 6. Libraries of bulk TCR were made by previously described methods (with listed TCR primers). MiXCR, run by TCRdb on the PCR reads, gives a single entry per CDR3 protein. The sample contains 460,000 or so distinct CDR3 sequences, about a fifth of which appear only once. General study results and limits: Clone sizes could be underestimated for highly expanded clones when identical TCR molecules share a barcode. Over 97% of effector molecules, yet under 1% of naive-cell molecules, were held by clones above 20 RNA copies.

This rearrangement joins TRBV15 to TRBJ2-7; 7 nucleotides match TRBD2. This TCR was recovered from a human donor in good health. Some libraries in this study had Jurkat cell RNA spiked in. Sequenced material: naive CD8+ T cells from blood, with Jurkat cell RNA spiked in. Noted subset: FACS-sorted CD8+CD4-CCR7+CD45RA+ naive T cells. For the CDR3, the DNA is TGTGCCACCAGCAGGCCGCGGGGGTTGGAGCAGTACTTC. This codes for CATSRPRGLEQYF.